This T cell receptor beta chain was recorded in a study of vaccination and CD4 T cells after COVID-19. On the study more broadly: Median time from COVID diagnosis to post-COVID sampling was 101 days (35 to 161).

As for treatment: roughly 10-day PBMC culture with coronavirus spike peptide pools or control peptides (ViraFEST assay). This CDR3 is 11 amino acids long. The V end lost 6 bases, the J end lost 9 bases, and 9 bases lay between the germline ends. The V gene's germline CDR1 is MNHNS and CDR2 SASEGT. An Oncomine TCR Beta short-read assay was used to sequence the DNA from cultured CD4+ T cells. In TCRdb, the PCR reads were re-called with MiXCR into one record per CDR3 protein. The sample records around 12,000 distinct CDR3 sequences, around 44% being singletons. Concerning this clonotype itself: Its specificity is not known.

The V call is TRBV6-1, the J call TRBJ1-5; a weak D match, TRBD1 (6 bases). The receptor comes from a human donor who had recovered from COVID-19. Sample: CD4+ T cells from blood, cultured in vitro. CDR3 sequence reads: CASSRGGPQHF. Written as DNA, the CDR3 is TGTGCCAGCAGCAGGGGTGGGCCCCAGCATTTT.